These 26 T cell receptor beta chains were sequenced from one sample in a study of blood T cell repertoires in COVID-19 (TCRdb year 2020). To prepare the library, the immunoSEQ multiplex PCR assay was applied. Sourced from immuneACCESS, this table was stored by TCRdb with only in-frame sequences that have V and J called. A share of the clones is absent; for the studies checked, an unresolved V gene accounts for under half, and the remainder has no known explanation. The sample includes fewer than 50,000 clones, with around 90% observed a single time. The leading ten clones occupy approximately 0.35% of the sample. Sequencing was performed on peripheral blood. The receptor set was obtained from a man aged 45-65 years with COVID-19, enrolled during active disease.

A single count supports this clone. The chain combines TRBV7-6 with TRBJ2-1; 10 bases are a match to TRBD2. From germline, CDR1 is SGHVS and CDR2 FNYEAQ. The CDR3 contains 13 residues. J was trimmed by 8 bases and V by 3 bases; bases with no gene match: 1. CDR3 region: CASSFGLADEQFF. DNA for the CDR3: TGTGCCAGCAGCTTCGGACTAGCGGATGAGCAGTTCTTC.

The chain combines TRBV9 with TRBJ2-1, with D possibly TRBD2 on 5 matching bases. The CDR3 loop spans 16 amino acids. Germline CDR1 SGDLS, CDR2 YYNGEE. The V and J ends lost 1 base and 0 bases respectively, with 11 bases between them. The CDR3 DNA is TGTGCCAGCAGCGTATTTAGCGATTTCTCCTACAATGAGCAGTTCTTC. This gives the protein CASSVFSDFSYNEQFF.

The J gene is TRBJ1-1, the V gene TRBV19; the D is unclear. The CDR3 is made up of 17 amino acids. CDR1 is LNHDA, CDR2 SQIVND, per germline (reference sequence). V gave up 3 bases and J gave up 0 bases, with 17 bases separating them. CDR3 region: CASSMAGIRAMNTEAFF. The CDR3 region has the DNA TGTGCCAGTAGTATGGCGGGGATTCGGGCCATGAACACTGAAGCTTTCTTT.

This chain uses TRBV30 with TRBJ1-4, with D tentatively TRBD1 (5 bases). The germline CDR1 and CDR2 sequences are GTSNPN and SVGIG (reference sequence). Trimming stripped 3 bases from V and 8 bases from J, with 13 bases between. CDR3 length: 13 residues. The chain's CDR3 is CAWSQGVGEKLFF. CDR3 bases: TGTGCCTGGAGCCAAGGGGTTGGCGAAAAACTGTTTTTT.

The chain has TRBV13 and TRBJ1-5; 7 bases are shared with TRBD1. The germline CDR1 and CDR2 sequences are PRHDT and FYEKMQ (reference sequence). Unmatched junction bases numbered 3, after V lost 0 bases and J lost 4 bases. CDR3 length: 15 residues. For the CDR3, the DNA is TGTGCCAGCAGCTTAGGGGGGACAGTAAATCAGCCCCAGCATTTT. This gives the protein CASSLGGTVNQPQHF.

V usage is TRBV2 and J usage is TRBJ2-3; tentatively, D is TRBD2 (6 bases). Trimming took off 8 bases at V and 3 bases at J, with 9 bases between the two ends. Germline lookup yields CDR1 SNHLY and CDR2 FYNNEI. The CDR3 covers 12 residues. The CDR3 reads CASWGVTDTQYF. CDR3 bases: TGTGCCAGCTGGGGGGTTACAGATACGCAGTATTTT.

This chain connects TRBV9 to TRBJ2-1, with 8 bases that match TRBD2. From germline, CDR1 is SGDLS and CDR2 YYNGEE. The V and J ends lost 4 bases and 10 bases, in that order; junction bases with no gene match: 16. The CDR3 extends over 16 amino acids. The DNA of the CDR3 is TGTGCCAGCAGCCCCCACCTCGCGGGAGGCCTTAGGGAGCAGTTCTTC. Its protein product is CASSPHLAGGLREQFF.

The genes are TRBV7-2 and TRBJ2-7; D is uncertain. In germline, CDR1 is SGHTA, CDR2 FQGNSA. The CDR3 totals 14 residues. With 5 bases removed from V and 3 bases from J, the gap between germline ends came to 14 bases. The CDR3 reads CASSESTPGYEQYF. CDR3 nucleotides: TGTGCCAGCAGCGAGTCAACCCCGGGCTACGAGCAGTACTTC. Combining the CDR3 with reference TRBV7-2 and TRBJ2-7 gives the whole variable domain GAGVSQSPSNKVTEKGKDVELRCDPISGHTALYWYRQSLGQGLEFLIYFQGNSAPDKSGLPSDRFSAERTGGSVSTLTIQRTQQEDSAVYLCASSESTPGYEQYFGPGTRLTVT.

Only a few counts were recorded for this clone. This rearrangement joins TRBV4-1 to TRBJ1-1, with unresolved D. The CDR3 totals 17 residues. The germline V gene has CDR1 MGHRA and CDR2 YSYEKL. V shed 2 bases and J shed 1 base, with 17 bases lying between them. CDR3 amino acids: CASSQLGVPGKNTEAFF. The CDR3 bases are TGCGCCAGCAGCCAATTGGGAGTACCGGGAAAGAACACTGAAGCTTTCTTT.

The chain links TRBV3-1 (or the pseudogene TRBV3-2) to TRBJ2-7; 12 bases line up with TRBD2. V was pared by 3 bases and J by 12 bases, with 9 bases of the junction left unmatched. Per the germline V gene, CDR1 is LGHDT and CDR2 is YNNKEL (reference sequence). This CDR3 spans 14 amino acids. The CDR3 DNA reads as TGTGCCAGCAGCCAGACTAGCGGGGGTCCGAGGCGGTACTTC. This encodes CASSQTSGGPRRYF.

The chain combines TRBV2 with TRBJ1-5; possible D gene TRBD1, 6 bases. CDR1 is SNHLY and CDR2 is FYNNEI in the germline V gene. The V gene lost 7 bases and the J gene lost 6 bases, with 19 bases spanning the gap. The CDR3 runs to 15 residues. The CDR3 loop is CASTRTYREGQPQHF. The CDR3 coding sequence is TGTGCCAGCACCAGAACCTACAGGGAGGGTCAGCCCCAGCATTTT.

This chain uses TRBV7-2 with TRBJ2-7; 13 nucleotides match TRBD2. Germline CDR1 and CDR2: SGHTA and FQGNSA. There are 14 residues in the CDR3. V gave up 4 bases and J gave up 3 bases; unmatched junction bases: 0. As DNA, the CDR3 is TGTGCCAGCAGCTGGACTAGCGGGAGCTACGAGCAGTACTTC. Encoded protein: CASSWTSGSYEQYF. The complete variable domain, with remaining parts taken from reference TRBV7-2 and TRBJ2-7, reads GAGVSQSPSNKVTEKGKDVELRCDPISGHTALYWYRQSLGQGLEFLIYFQGNSAPDKSGLPSDRFSAERTGGSVSTLTIQRTQQEDSAVYLCASSWTSGSYEQYFGPGTRLTVT.

J is TRBJ1-1 and V is TRBV19, with D uncertain. Germline values: CDR1 LNHDA, CDR2 SQIVND (reference sequence). V lost 3 bases, J lost 8 bases, and 10 bases lay in between. This CDR3 comprises 12 residues. The CDR3 region is CASSMGAGEAFF. CDR3 coding DNA: TGTGCCAGTAGTATGGGCGCTGGCGAAGCTTTCTTT.

In this sample, this clone turned up a few times. The rearrangement links TRBV19 to TRBJ1-5; 9 bases match TRBD1. With V trimmed by 2 bases and J by 6 bases, 5 bases remained unmatched. The CDR3 totals 15 residues. The germline CDR1 and CDR2 sequences are LNHDA and SQIVND (reference sequence). DNA for the CDR3: TGTGCCAGTAGTATACTCGGGACAGGGATTCAGCCCCAGCATTTT. The encoded protein is CASSILGTGIQPQHF.

The genes are TRBV9 and TRBJ2-3; 7 bases agree with TRBD1. The CDR3 is 15 residues long. CDR1 is SGDLS, CDR2 YYNGEE, per germline. With 1 base clipped from V and 6 bases from J, the junction kept 8 bases outside the gene matches. This CDR3 is CASSVSPTRGDTQYF. CDR3 coding DNA: TGTGCCAGCAGCGTATCCCCTACCAGGGGGGATACGCAGTATTTT.

V and J are TRBV7-2 and TRBJ2-1; 10 bases are a match to TRBD2. The CDR3 has 15 residues. CDR1 and CDR2 from the germline V gene are SGHTA and FQGNSA. After removal of 1 base from V and 9 bases from J, the junction contained 6 bases not matched to a gene. DNA of the CDR3: TGTGCCAGCAGCTTAGGTCCTAGCGGGAGAACTGAGCAGTTCTTC. This gives the protein CASSLGPSGRTEQFF. The full variable domain, in which reference TRBV7-2 and TRBJ2-1 provide the parts outside the CDR3, is GAGVSQSPSNKVTEKGKDVELRCDPISGHTALYWYRQSLGQGLEFLIYFQGNSAPDKSGLPSDRFSAERTGGSVSTLTIQRTQQEDSAVYLCASSLGPSGRTEQFFGPGTRLTVL.

The chain recombines TRBV7-9 with TRBJ1-5, with 7 bases identical to TRBD1. Germline trimming cut 4 bases from V and 15 bases from J; bases unmatched to any gene: 12. Germline V CDR1 and CDR2: SEHNR, FQNEAQ (reference sequence). This CDR3 is built from 13 residues. CDR3 sequence (DNA): TGTGCCAGCAGCTCCGAGGCTAGGGGACAGCTGCATTTT. Residues: CASSSEARGQLHF. Full variable domain (remainder filled in from reference TRBV7-9 and TRBJ1-5): DTGVSQNPRHKITKRGQNVTFRCDPISEHNRLYWYRQTLGQGPEFLTYFQNEAQLEKSRLLSDRFSAERPKGSFSTLEIQRTEQGDSAMYLCASSSEARGQLHFGDGTRLSIL.

The V gene is TRBV15, the J gene TRBJ2-7; 8 nucleotides align to TRBD2. After removal of 1 base from V and 3 bases from J, the junction contained 11 bases not matched to a gene. The CDR3 covers 17 residues. From germline, CDR1 is LNHNV and CDR2 YYDKDF (reference sequence). The CDR3 loop is CATSRGRLGLGFYEQYF. CDR3 DNA sequence: TGTGCCACCAGCAGAGGGCGCCTGGGACTAGGGTTCTACGAGCAGTACTTC.

This chain uses TRBV28 with TRBJ2-7; D perhaps matches TRBD1 (5 bases). V gave up 6 bases and J gave up 5 bases, with 17 bases separating them. CDR1 MDHEN and CDR2 SYDVKM come from the germline V gene. The CDR3 is 14 amino acids. The CDR3 is CASRGETRGHEQYF. In DNA, the CDR3 is TGTGCCAGCAGAGGGGAAACGCGCGGTCACGAGCAGTACTTC.

V usage is TRBV19 and J usage is TRBJ1-5; TRBD1 matches 9 bases. Trimming took 10 bases from V and 2 from J; bases not matched to a gene: 9. Germline CDR1 LNHDA, CDR2 SQIVND (reference sequence). CDR3 length equals 15 residues. The CDR3 region is CATKPGQGGNQPQHF. Here the CDR3 DNA reads TGTGCCACAAAACCGGGACAGGGCGGCAATCAGCCCCAGCATTTT.

The rearrangement joins TRBV2 to TRBJ1-5; no definite D call. From germline, CDR1 is SNHLY and CDR2 FYNNEI. The germline V and J ends were trimmed by 6 bases and 1 base, with 7 bases remaining between them. The length of the CDR3 is 13 residues. The CDR3 spells CASRADSNQPQHF. CDR3 sequence (DNA): TGTGCCAGCAGAGCGGACAGCAATCAGCCCCAGCATTTT. Variable domain in full (rest from reference TRBV2 and TRBJ1-5): EPEVTQTPSHQVTQMGQEVILRCVPISNHLYFYWYRQILGQKVEFLVSFYNNEISEKSEIFDDQFSVERPDGSNFTLKIRSTKLEDSAMYFCASRADSNQPQHFGDGTRLSIL.

This clone has only one observation. The rearrangement links TRBV2 to TRBJ2-1; 8 positions agree with TRBD1. V lost 4 bases, J lost 14 bases, and 10 bases stayed unmatched. This CDR3 is built from 13 residues. Germline CDR1 and CDR2: SNHLY and FYNNEI. CDR3 DNA: TGTGCCAGCAGTGGAGACAGGGGCCTGGGAGAGTTCTTC. Protein sequence: CASSGDRGLGEFF. The full variable domain, rest sourced from reference TRBV2 and TRBJ2-1, is EPEVTQTPSHQVTQMGQEVILRCVPISNHLYFYWYRQILGQKVEFLVSFYNNEISEKSEIFDDQFSVERPDGSNFTLKIRSTKLEDSAMYFCASSGDRGLGEFFGPGTRLTVL.

This chain uses TRBV5-4 with TRBJ1-2, with 8 bases matching TRBD1. This CDR3 contains 16 residues. Germline CDR1 is SGHNT and CDR2 is YYREEE (reference sequence). V trimming: 4 bases; J trimming: 4 bases; junction bases outside the gene matches: 12. CDR3 DNA: TGTGCCAGCAGCCCGATAACACAGGGGGTCAGCTATGGCTACACCTTC. Translated, it gives CASSPITQGVSYGYTF.

V usage is TRBV5-1 and J usage is TRBJ2-2; D is possibly TRBD2 (7 bases). Germline loops: CDR1 SGHRS, CDR2 YFSETQ. Between the trimmed V and J ends, which lost 4 bases and 2 bases, there was a span of 12 bases. This CDR3 comprises 15 residues. This CDR3 reads CASSRGAENTGELFF. The CDR3, as DNA: TGCGCCAGCAGCCGGGGGGCGGAAAACACCGGGGAGCTGTTTTTT.

V gene TRBV4-1 combines with J gene TRBJ2-3; 11 positions agree with TRBD2. Unmatched junction bases numbered 5, after V lost 3 bases and J lost 6 bases. Per the germline V gene, CDR1 is MGHRA and CDR2 is YSYEKL. The CDR3 is 15 residues long. The CDR3 region has the DNA TGCGCCAGCAGCCACCCGGGACTAGCGGTGGATACGCAGTATTTT. This sequence encodes CASSHPGLAVDTQYF.

This clone has just one count. The genes are TRBV30 and TRBJ1-1; D remains ambiguous. Between the trimmed V and J ends, which lost 0 bases and 0 bases, there was a span of 5 bases. The CDR3 extends over 13 amino acids. From germline, CDR1 is GTSNPN and CDR2 SVGIG (reference sequence). Here the CDR3 reads CAWSVLMNTEAFF. The CDR3 bases are TGTGCCTGGAGTGTACTGATGAACACTGAAGCTTTCTTT.